Below, 24 T cell receptor beta chains from the same sample are listed, as sequenced in a study of blood T cell repertoires in COVID-19. Generated by immunoSEQ multiplex PCR, the TCRdb table keeps only in-frame clones and is missing some. The table lists about 320,000 clones, about nine tenths of them singletons. Source material: PBMCs or T cells enriched from blood (not recorded which). Source of these receptors: a man in his sixties who had recovered from COVID-19.

The genes are TRBV7-3 and TRBJ2-2; D may be TRBD1 (6 bases). CDR3 length: 15 residues. The germline V and J ends were trimmed by 5 bases and 3 bases, with 13 bases remaining between them. CDR1 and CDR2 from the germline V gene are SGHTA and FQGTGA. CDR3 amino acids: CASSKTGTYTGELFF. In nucleotides, the CDR3 is TGTGCCAGCAGCAAAACCGGGACATACACCGGGGAGCTGTTTTTT.

The gene calls are TRBV5-4 and TRBJ1-4, with 9 nucleotides matching TRBD1. This CDR3 is 14 amino acids long. V dropped 4 bases and J dropped 8; count of bases not matched to a gene: 6. In germline, CDR1 is SGHNT, CDR2 YYREEE (reference sequence). Here the CDR3 reads CASSAQGAYEKLFF. The CDR3 nucleotides read TGTGCCAGCAGCGCACAGGGGGCTTACGAAAAACTGTTTTTT.

This clone was seen once. J is TRBJ2-2 and V is TRBV10-2; the match to TRBD2 covers 9 bases. Trimming removed 4 bases from V and 7 bases from J; junction bases left unmatched: 7. The germline gives CDR1 WSHSY, CDR2 SAAADI. This CDR3 region has 15 residues. CDR3 sequence: CASSVAGGPYGELFF. In DNA form, the CDR3 reads TGCGCCAGCAGTGTGGCGGGAGGGCCTTACGGGGAGCTGTTTTTT.

The gene calls are TRBV3-1 (or the pseudogene TRBV3-2) and TRBJ2-7; the D gene is possibly TRBD1 (7 bases). The CDR3 has 15 residues. V dropped 0 bases and J dropped 5 bases, with 14 bases sitting between them. CDR1 and CDR2 (germline): LGHDT, YNNKEL (reference sequence). The CDR3 region is CASSQDWRGRDEQYF. As DNA, the CDR3 is TGTGCCAGCAGCCAAGATTGGAGGGGGCGGGACGAGCAGTACTTC.

The genes are TRBV15 and TRBJ1-3; D gene unclear. Trimming took 4 bases from V and 3 from J, leaving 10 bases between them. Germline CDR1 reads LNHNV; CDR2 reads YYDKDF (reference sequence). The CDR3 runs to 14 residues. CDR3 protein: CATSKLSGGNTIYF. The CDR3 DNA reads as TGTGCCACCAGCAAACTATCGGGTGGAAACACCATATATTTT.

The chain employs TRBV5-3 and TRBJ1-2; no reliable D call. TRBV5-3 is identified as an open reading frame with a role that is uncertain. Trimming pared 1 base from V and 8 bases from J, leaving 9 bases between. This CDR3 region has 12 residues. CDR3 DNA: TGTGCCAGAAGCTTGCCTAATGCGGGCTACACCTTC. This sequence encodes CARSLPNAGYTF.

This clone came up a few times. V is TRBV28 and J is TRBJ1-6; D is unclear. Germline V gene lookup returns CDR1 MDHEN and CDR2 SYDVKM. V was clipped by 7 bases and J by 5 bases, with 9 bases between them. The CDR3 totals 13 residues. CDR3 region: CASKPLDNSPLHF. CDR3 in DNA: TGTGCCAGCAAGCCCCTGGATAATTCACCCCTCCACTTT.

J is TRBJ2-5 and V is TRBV3-1 (or the pseudogene TRBV3-2), with 10 bases lining up with TRBD2. The CDR3 is 13 amino acids. Germline V CDR1 and CDR2: LGHDT, YNNKEL (reference sequence). Trimming cost V 4 bases and J 6 bases; bases outside gene matches: 2. The CDR3 region has the DNA TGTGCCAGCAGCCTGACTAGCGGGCAGACCCAGTACTTC. It specifies CASSLTSGQTQYF.

The rearrangement uses TRBV28 and TRBJ1-4, with 8 bases identical to TRBD1. Germline CDR1 MDHEN, CDR2 SYDVKM. The CDR3 is 15 amino acids. J lost 10 bases, V lost 5 bases, and 12 bases had no gene match. For the CDR3, the DNA is TGTGCCAGCAGTACCGGACAGGGTAGTGTGGGAAAACTGTTTTTT. This encodes CASSTGQGSVGKLFF. Filled out from reference TRBV28 and TRBJ1-4, the complete variable domain reads DVKVTQSSRYLVKRTGEKVFLECVQDMDHENMFWYRQDPGLGLRLIYFSYDVKMKEKGDIPEGYSVSREKKERFSLILESASTNQTSMYLCASSTGQGSVGKLFFGSGTQLSVL.

V is TRBV2 and J is TRBJ1-1; TRBD1 matches at 11 bases. The CDR3 totals 13 residues. The germline V gene encodes CDR1 SNHLY and CDR2 FYNNEI. The junction had 5 bases not matched to a gene; V was cut back by 4 bases and J by 10 bases. The CDR3, as DNA: TGTGCCAGCAGTGGGACAGGGGGCGTAGGAGCTTTCTTT. Residues: CASSGTGGVGAFF.

The J gene is TRBJ2-1, the V gene TRBV9; 9 nucleotides align to TRBD2. Unmatched junction bases numbered 10, after V lost 3 bases and J lost 6 bases. The CDR3 loop spans 16 amino acids. Per the germline V gene, CDR1 is SGDLS and CDR2 is YYNGEE. CDR3 coding DNA: TGTGCCAGCAGCGCTTACTCGACTAGCGGAGGCAATGAGCAGTTCTTC. It encodes CASSAYSTSGGNEQFF. Drawing the rest from reference TRBV9 and TRBJ2-1, the complete variable domain is DSGVTQTPKHLITATGQRVTLRCSPRSGDLSVYWYQQSLDQGLQFLIQYYNGEERAKGNILERFSAQQFPDLHSELNLSSLELGDSALYFCASSAYSTSGGNEQFFGPGTRLTVL.

This clone was detected only once. The V gene is TRBV25-1, the J gene TRBJ1-5; D is undetermined. V lost 2 bases, J lost 6 bases, and 14 bases lay in between. Germline V lookup: CDR1 MGHDK, CDR2 SYGVNS. The CDR3 covers 15 residues. The CDR3 sequence: CASSERGGSGQPQHF. In DNA form, the CDR3 reads TGTGCCAGCAGTGAACGTGGTGGGTCGGGTCAGCCCCAGCATTTT.

The genes are TRBV24-1 and TRBJ1-5; TRBD1 is a possible D gene (6 bases). This CDR3 has 15 residues. With 9 bases removed from V and 0 bases from J, the gap between germline ends came to 14 bases. CDR1 and CDR2 from the germline V gene are KGHDR and SFDVKD. CDR3 in amino acids: CATGGQKNSNQPQHF. The CDR3, as DNA: TGTGCCACCGGCGGACAGAAAAATAGCAATCAGCCCCAGCATTTT.

The chain uses TRBV19 and TRBJ2-4; 11 positions match TRBD1. Germline-derived CDR1 and CDR2 are LNHDA and SQIVND (reference sequence). The trim removed 3 bases at V and 1 base at J, leaving 5 bases unmatched. The CDR3 runs 17 residues. For the CDR3, the DNA is TGTGCCAGTAGTATTGGACAGGGGGCTAGGGCCAAAAACATTCAGTACTTC. Its translation is CASSIGQGARAKNIQYF.

The chain recombines TRBV5-8 with TRBJ2-6; no firm D call. The CDR3 spans 15 residues. V lost 1 base and J 8 bases, leaving 13 bases between the germline ends. Per germline, CDR1 SGHTS and CDR2 YDEGEE. CDR3 region: CASSLQRLRPNVLTF. Here the CDR3 DNA reads TGTGCCAGCAGCTTGCAGCGCTTGCGGCCCAACGTCCTGACTTTC.

This clone was observed a handful of times. The chain links TRBV6-5 to TRBJ2-1, with TRBD2 matching over 11 bases. Germline V gives CDR1 MNHEY, CDR2 SVGAGI. J lost 7 bases, V lost 6 bases, and 8 bases had no gene match. The CDR3 runs 15 residues. The CDR3 protein is CASRKGLAEPNEQFF. CDR3 nucleotides: TGTGCCAGCAGGAAGGGACTAGCGGAGCCGAATGAGCAGTTCTTC.

The genes are TRBV7-2 and TRBJ2-7, with TRBD2 matching 13 bases. Per germline, CDR1 SGHTA and CDR2 FQGNSA. J lost 7 bases, V lost 5 bases, and 8 bases had no gene match. There are 15 residues in the CDR3. The CDR3 region is CASSPRTSGSREQYF. The CDR3 DNA is TGTGCCAGCAGCCCACGGACTAGCGGGAGTCGTGAGCAGTACTTC.

J is TRBJ1-4 and V is TRBV18; D call uncertain. Trimming pared 0 bases from V and 0 bases from J, leaving 11 bases between. CDR1 is KGHSH and CDR2 is LQKENI in the germline V gene. The CDR3 consists of 17 residues. The CDR3 loop reads CASSPPSQAATNEKLFF. The DNA of the CDR3 is TGTGCCAGCTCACCACCGAGCCAGGCTGCAACTAATGAAAAACTGTTTTTT.

This chain uses TRBV7-2 with TRBJ1-1; D is possibly TRBD1 (5 bases). The germline V gene has CDR1 SGHTA and CDR2 FQGNSA. Deletions cut 5 bases from V and 1 base from J, with 11 bases between. The CDR3 spans 14 residues. CDR3 loop: CASSIQDRNTEAFF. CDR3 bases: TGTGCCAGCAGCATTCAAGACAGGAACACTGAAGCTTTCTTT.

The rearrangement links TRBV27 to TRBJ2-3, with D uncertain. CDR3 length equals 17 residues. V lost 1 base, J lost 0 bases, and 14 bases lay in between. Germline assignment: CDR1 MNHEY and CDR2 SMNVEV (reference sequence). DNA of the CDR3: TGTGCCAGCAGTTTATACCACCGCGGAACTAGCACAGATACGCAGTATTTT. It is translated as CASSLYHRGTSTDTQYF.

The V and J genes are TRBV28 and TRBJ1-5, with D unclear. The CDR3 has 18 residues. Trimming cost V 6 bases and J 1 base, with 22 bases left between them. The germline V gene encodes CDR1 MDHEN and CDR2 SYDVKM. The CDR3 sequence: CASRQVEGGSGSNQPQHF. The CDR3, as DNA: TGTGCCAGCAGACAAGTAGAGGGCGGGAGCGGAAGCAATCAGCCCCAGCATTTT. Together with reference TRBV28 and TRBJ1-5, the CDR3 gives the full variable domain: DVKVTQSSRYLVKRTGEKVFLECVQDMDHENMFWYRQDPGLGLRLIYFSYDVKMKEKGDIPEGYSVSREKKERFSLILESASTNQTSMYLCASRQVEGGSGSNQPQHFGDGTRLSIL.

This clone was seen just once. This chain links TRBV29-1 with TRBJ2-7, with 8 positions matching TRBD1. CDR1 is SQVTM and CDR2 is ANQGSEA in the germline V gene. The V and J ends lost 7 bases and 2 bases, in that order; junction bases with no gene match: 7. The CDR3 consists of 13 residues. CDR3 loop: CSALNRGTYEQYF. The CDR3 nucleotides are TGCAGCGCCTTAAACAGGGGGACCTACGAGCAGTACTTC.

The chain links TRBV3-1 (or the pseudogene TRBV3-2) to TRBJ2-1, with D perhaps matching TRBD2 (5 bases). The CDR3 is 15 residues long. V lost 6 bases and J 3 bases, leaving 15 bases between the germline ends. Per the germline V gene, CDR1 is LGHDT and CDR2 is YNNKEL (reference sequence). The CDR3 here is CASSLGEGYYNEQFF. Here the CDR3 DNA reads TGTGCCAGCAGTCTAGGCGAGGGCTACTACAATGAGCAGTTCTTC.

The chain recombines TRBV5-1 with TRBJ2-2; TRBD2 matches 11 bases. The V segment lost 3 bases and the J segment 7 bases; nucleotides outside the gene matches: 5. The CDR3 loop spans 15 amino acids. The germline V gene encodes CDR1 SGHRS and CDR2 YFSETQ. The CDR3 spells CASSSGTSGYGELFF. CDR3 nucleotides: TGCGCCAGCAGCTCCGGGACTAGCGGCTACGGGGAGCTGTTTTTT.